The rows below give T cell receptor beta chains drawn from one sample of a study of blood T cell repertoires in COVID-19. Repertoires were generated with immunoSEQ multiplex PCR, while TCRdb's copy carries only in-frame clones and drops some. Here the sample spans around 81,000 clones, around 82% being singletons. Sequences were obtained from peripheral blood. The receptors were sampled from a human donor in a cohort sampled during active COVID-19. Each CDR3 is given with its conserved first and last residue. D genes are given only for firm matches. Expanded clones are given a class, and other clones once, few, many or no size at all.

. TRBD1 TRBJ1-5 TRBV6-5 CASSSQGLYQPQHF TGTGCCAGCAGCTCACAGGGGTTGTATCAGCCCCAGCATTTT
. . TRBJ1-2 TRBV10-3 CAISESTGIYTF TGTGCCATCAGTGAGAGCACAGGTATCTACACCTTC
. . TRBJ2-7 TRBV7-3 CASSLILPYEQYF TGTGCCAGCAGCTTAATTCTCCCCTACGAGCAGTACTTC
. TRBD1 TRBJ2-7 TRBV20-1 CSAPPGGF TGCAGTGCGCCCCCAGGGGGCTTC
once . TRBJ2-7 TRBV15 CATSRGPYEQYF TGTGCCACCAGCAGGGGCCCCTACGAGCAGTACTTC
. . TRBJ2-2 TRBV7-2 CASSPRVTGELFF TGTGCCAGCAGCCCCCGGGTCACCGGGGAGCTGTTTTTT
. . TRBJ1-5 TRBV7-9 CASSSGRSGIPQHF TGTGCCAGCAGCTCAGGCCGGTCCGGGATTCCCCAGCATTTT
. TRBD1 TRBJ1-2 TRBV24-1 CATSDPDRNYGYTF TGTGCCACCAGTGATCCGGACAGGAACTATGGCTACACCTTC
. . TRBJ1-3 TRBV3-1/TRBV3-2 CASSQHAPSENTIYF TGTGCCAGCAGCCAACATGCCCCCTCGGAGAACACCATATATTTT
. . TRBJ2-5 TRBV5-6 CASSVPGSEGTQYF TGTGCCAGCAGCGTGCCGGGTTCCGAAGGGACCCAGTACTTC
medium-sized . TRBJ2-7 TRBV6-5 CASRAGLGVEEQYF TGTGCCAGCAGGGCGGGACTTGGCGTAGAGGAGCAGTACTTC
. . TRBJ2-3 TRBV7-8 CASSLGQDTDTQYF TGTGCCAGCAGCTTAGGGCAGGACACAGATACGCAGTATTTT
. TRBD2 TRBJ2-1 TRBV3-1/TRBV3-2 CASERASGGRGEQFF TGTGCCAGCGAAAGGGCTAGCGGGGGTCGGGGTGAGCAGTTCTTC
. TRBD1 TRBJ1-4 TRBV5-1 CASSRGTEITNEKLFF TGCGCCAGCAGCCGCGGGACAGAGATAACTAATGAAAAACTGTTTTTT
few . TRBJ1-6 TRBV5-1 CASSLKLDSPLHF TGCGCCAGCAGCCTGAAGCTTGATTCACCCCTCCACTTT
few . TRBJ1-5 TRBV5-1 CASSLSGGNQPQHF TGCGCCAGCAGCTTAAGCGGTGGCAATCAGCCCCAGCATTTT
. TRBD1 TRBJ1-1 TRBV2 CASSGQGGATEAFF TGTGCCAGCAGTGGACAGGGTGGGGCCACTGAAGCTTTCTTT
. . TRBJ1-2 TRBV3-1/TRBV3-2 CASSQEDTVGNYGYTF TGTGCCAGCAGCCAGGAAGATACAGTTGGAAACTATGGCTACACCTTC
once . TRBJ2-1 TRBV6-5 CASTRSSYNEQFF TGTGCCAGCACGAGGTCCTCCTACAATGAGCAGTTCTTC
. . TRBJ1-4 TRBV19 CASTDRVGLRNEKLFF TGTGCCAGTACCGACCGGGTGGGGCTGCGAAATGAAAAACTGTTTTTT
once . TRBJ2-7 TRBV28 CASSGVQGSYEQYF TGTGCCAGCAGCGGTGTTCAGGGGTCCTACGAGCAGTACTTC
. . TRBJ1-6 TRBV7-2 CASSSRLNSPLHF TGTGCCAGCAGCTCCCGACTCAATTCACCCCTCCACTTT
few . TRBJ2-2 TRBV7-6 CASRLSELNTGELFF TGTGCCAGCAGACTGTCTGAACTGAACACCGGGGAGCTGTTTTTT
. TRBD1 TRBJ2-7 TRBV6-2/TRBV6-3 CASSYVPGQGSSSYEQYF TGTGCCAGCAGTTACGTCCCGGGACAGGGGTCGAGCTCCTACGAGCAGTACTTC
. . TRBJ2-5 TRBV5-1 CASSITGDETQYF TGCGCCAGCAGCATTACAGGAGATGAGACCCAGTACTTC
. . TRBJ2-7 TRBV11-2 CASSPGTGPLSYEQYF TGTGCCAGCAGCCCTGGAACAGGACCCTTATCCTACGAGCAGTACTTC
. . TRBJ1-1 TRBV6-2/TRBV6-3 CASSRGGYTEAFF TGTGCCAGCAGTAGGGGTGGGTACACTGAAGCTTTCTTT
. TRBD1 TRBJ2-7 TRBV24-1 CAIRTGGTSYEQYF TGTGCCATCCGGACAGGGGGGACCTCCTACGAGCAGTACTTC